This T cell receptor beta chain was captured in a study of blood T cell repertoires in COVID-19. For the study at large: Acute-phase and convalescent COVID-19 samples originated in the United States, Italy and Spain. Sample material is recorded as cDNA or gDNA derived from T cells, B-cell-depleted T cells, or PBMCs.

Seattle patients were enrolled during active infection and followed longitudinally. Between the trimmed V and J ends, which lost 4 bases and 7 bases, there was a span of 14 bases. CDR1 and CDR2 from the germline V gene are SGHNT and YYREEE (reference sequence). The CDR3 runs to 14 residues. The data were produced by immunoSEQ multiplex PCR, yet TCRdb's version contains in-frame clones alone and is incomplete. The sample consists of approximately 180,000 clones, about 83% of them appearing once. The specimen sequenced was peripheral blood. V and J are TRBV5-4 and TRBJ2-2; tentative D call: TRBD2 (6 bases). The sequence came from a woman in her 70s with COVID-19, enrolled during active disease. CDR3 loop: CASSPGLLDGELFF. CDR3 nucleotide sequence: TGTGCCAGCAGCCCGGGACTTCTCGACGGGGAGCTGTTTTTT. The entire variable domain, with the rest obtained from reference TRBV5-4 and TRBJ2-2, is as follows: ETGVTQSPTHLIKTRGQQVTLRCSSQSGHNTVSWYQQALGQGPQFIFQYYREEENGRGNFPPRFSGLQFPNYSSELNVNALELDDSALYLCASSPGLLDGELFFGEGSRLTVL.